This T cell receptor (beta chain) was recorded in a study of blood T cells in healthy people across ages. This clonotype occurred a few times. Peripheral blood, about 9.3 milliliters per donor, was collected. Next came a second PCR, run for about 7 to 12 cycles, which used a sample-barcoded 5' primer along with a J-beta primer mix. Tags on each cDNA molecule came from a template-switch adaptor with 12 random nucleotides. TCRdb re-called the 5' RACE reads with MiXCR, one entry per CDR3 protein. The sample shows 1 million or so distinct CDR3 sequences, roughly 24% of them seen only once. The CDR3 spans 15 residues. The germline CDR1 and CDR2 sequences are MNHEY and SVGAGI. Trimming removed 5 bases from V and 2 bases from J, with 14 bases in between. This same sample was also taken into another study, of T cells of mothers and their children. Per that study: Every mother produced more than 9.5 million TCR beta CDR3 reads, whereas every child provided 2.5 million to 3 million.

The clonotype originates from a girl aged 2 to 10 in good health. Sequences were obtained from blood. This sequence joins TRBV6-5 and TRBJ2-3; a weak D match, TRBD2 (5 bases). CDR3 amino acids: CASSPLAISTDTQYF. The CDR3, as DNA: TGTGCCAGCAGTCCTCTAGCAATCTCCACAGATACGCAGTATTTT.